The source of this T cell receptor beta chain is a study of blood T cell repertoires in COVID-19. Study overall: T cells, B-cell-depleted T cells, or PBMCs provided the cDNA or gDNA that served as material.

Libraries were prepared by immunoSEQ multiplex PCR; TCRdb keeps only in-frame clonotypes and omits some of them. There are 270,000 or so clones in the sample; about nine tenths occur only once, and more than 9.5% lies in the top ten. The germline gives CDR1 MNHEY, CDR2 SVGAGI. V shed 6 bases and J shed 2 bases, with 8 bases lying between them. The CDR3 consists of 13 residues. The source is a woman under 40 with COVID-19, enrolled during active disease. The sequencing sample was made of peripheral blood. The V call is TRBV6-5, the J call TRBJ1-3, with D possibly TRBD1 on 6 matching bases. The CDR3 DNA follows: TGTGCCAGCAGCAGGGGAGCTGGAAACACCATATATTTT. As protein: CASSRGAGNTIYF.